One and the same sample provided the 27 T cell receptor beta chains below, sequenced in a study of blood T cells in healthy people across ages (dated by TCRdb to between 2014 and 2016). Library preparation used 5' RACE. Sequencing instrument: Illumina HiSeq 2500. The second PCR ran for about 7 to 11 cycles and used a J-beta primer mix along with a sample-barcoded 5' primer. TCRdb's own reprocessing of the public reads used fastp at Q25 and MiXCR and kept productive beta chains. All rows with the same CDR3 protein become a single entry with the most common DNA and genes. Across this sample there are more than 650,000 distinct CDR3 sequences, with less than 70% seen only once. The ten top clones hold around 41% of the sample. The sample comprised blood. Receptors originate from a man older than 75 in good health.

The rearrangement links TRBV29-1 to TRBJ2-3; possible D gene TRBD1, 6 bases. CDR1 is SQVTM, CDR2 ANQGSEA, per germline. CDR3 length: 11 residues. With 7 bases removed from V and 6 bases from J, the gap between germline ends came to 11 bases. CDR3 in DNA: TGCAGCGACGCCAGGGGTGATACGCAGTATTTT. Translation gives CSDARGDTQYF.

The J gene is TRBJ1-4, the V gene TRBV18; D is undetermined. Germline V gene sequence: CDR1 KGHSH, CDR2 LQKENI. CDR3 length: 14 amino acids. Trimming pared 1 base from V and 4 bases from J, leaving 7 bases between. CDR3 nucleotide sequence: TGTGCCAGCTCACCACAGGCATATAATGAAAAACTGTTTTTT. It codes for CASSPQAYNEKLFF.

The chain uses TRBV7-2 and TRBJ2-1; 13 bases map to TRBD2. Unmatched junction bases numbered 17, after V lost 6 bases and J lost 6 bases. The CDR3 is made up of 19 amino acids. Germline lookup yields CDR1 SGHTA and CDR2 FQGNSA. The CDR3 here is CASRSGTSGKAGRVNEQFF. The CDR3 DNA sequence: TGTGCCAGCAGGTCCGGGACTAGCGGGAAAGCTGGACGGGTCAATGAGCAGTTCTTC.

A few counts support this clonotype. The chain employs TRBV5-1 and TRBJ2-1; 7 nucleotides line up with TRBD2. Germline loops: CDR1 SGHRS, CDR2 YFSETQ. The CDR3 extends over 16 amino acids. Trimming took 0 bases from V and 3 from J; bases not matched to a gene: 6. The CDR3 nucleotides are TGCGCCAGCAGCTTGGGGCGACTAGCTCTCTACAATGAGCAGTTCTTC. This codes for CASSLGRLALYNEQFF.

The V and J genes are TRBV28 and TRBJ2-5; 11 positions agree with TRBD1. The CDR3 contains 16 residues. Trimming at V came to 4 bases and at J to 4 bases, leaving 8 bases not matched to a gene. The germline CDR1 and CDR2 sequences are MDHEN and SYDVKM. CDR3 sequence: CASSSSGQGVRETQYF. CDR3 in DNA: TGTGCCAGCAGTTCCTCGGGACAGGGGGTTCGAGAGACCCAGTACTTC.

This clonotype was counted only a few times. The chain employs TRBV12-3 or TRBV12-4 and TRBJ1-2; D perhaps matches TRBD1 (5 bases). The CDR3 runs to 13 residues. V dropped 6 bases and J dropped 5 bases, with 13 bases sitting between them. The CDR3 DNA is TGTGCCAGCAGGCCCGCAGGGACGTATGGCTACACCTTC. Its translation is CASRPAGTYGYTF.

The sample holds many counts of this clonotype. The CDR3 sequence is CASSALGEQYF. In DNA, the CDR3 is TGTGCCAGCAGCGCTCTAGGGGAGCAGTACTTC. This chain uses TRBV12-3 or TRBV12-4 with TRBJ2-7; D is uncertain. The CDR3 is 11 amino acids. Trimming cost V 6 bases and J 7 bases, with 10 bases left between them.

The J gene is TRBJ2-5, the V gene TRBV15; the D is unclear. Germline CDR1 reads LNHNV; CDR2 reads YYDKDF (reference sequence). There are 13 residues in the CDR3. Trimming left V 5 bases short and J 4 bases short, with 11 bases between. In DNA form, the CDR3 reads TGTGCCACCAGCGAACACCGCGGAGAGACCCAGTACTTC. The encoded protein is CATSEHRGETQYF.

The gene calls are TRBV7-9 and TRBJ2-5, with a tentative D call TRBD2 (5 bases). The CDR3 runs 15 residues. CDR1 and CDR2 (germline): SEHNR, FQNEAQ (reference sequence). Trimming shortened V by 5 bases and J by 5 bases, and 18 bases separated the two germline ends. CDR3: CASSPPTYGVETQYF. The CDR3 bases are TGTGCCAGCAGCCCCCCCACCTACGGGGTCGAGACCCAGTACTTC.

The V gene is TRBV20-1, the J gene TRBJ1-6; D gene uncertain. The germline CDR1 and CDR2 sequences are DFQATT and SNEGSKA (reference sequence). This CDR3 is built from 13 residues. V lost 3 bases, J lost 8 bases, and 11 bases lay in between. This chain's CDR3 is CSARQDYDSPLHF. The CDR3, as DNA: TGCAGTGCTAGGCAGGATTATGATTCACCCCTCCACTTT.

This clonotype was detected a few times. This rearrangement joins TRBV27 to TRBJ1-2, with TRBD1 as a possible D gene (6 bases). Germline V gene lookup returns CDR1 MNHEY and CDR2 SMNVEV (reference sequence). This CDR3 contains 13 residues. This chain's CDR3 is CGSRGGTNYGYTF. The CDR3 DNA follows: TGTGGATCTAGAGGGGGGACCAACTATGGCTACACCTTC.

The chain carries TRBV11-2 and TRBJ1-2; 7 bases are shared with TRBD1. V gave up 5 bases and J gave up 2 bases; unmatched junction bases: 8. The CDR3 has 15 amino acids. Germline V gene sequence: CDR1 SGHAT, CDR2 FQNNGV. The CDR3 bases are TGTGCCAGCAGCCCCGACCTAGGGGGCAACTATGGCTACACCTTC. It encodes CASSPDLGGNYGYTF.

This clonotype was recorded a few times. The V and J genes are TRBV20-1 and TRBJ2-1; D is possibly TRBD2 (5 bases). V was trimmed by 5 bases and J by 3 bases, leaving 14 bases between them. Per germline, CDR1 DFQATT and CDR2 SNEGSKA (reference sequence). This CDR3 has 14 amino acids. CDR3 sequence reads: CSAQTTAGYNEQFF. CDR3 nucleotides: TGCAGTGCTCAGACTACGGCGGGCTACAATGAGCAGTTCTTC.

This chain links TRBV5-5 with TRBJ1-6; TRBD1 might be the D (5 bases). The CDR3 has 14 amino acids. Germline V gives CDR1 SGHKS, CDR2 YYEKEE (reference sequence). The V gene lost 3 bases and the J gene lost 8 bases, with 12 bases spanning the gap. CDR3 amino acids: CASSYGLGDSPLHF. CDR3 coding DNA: TGTGCCAGCAGCTACGGCCTAGGGGATTCACCCCTCCACTTT.

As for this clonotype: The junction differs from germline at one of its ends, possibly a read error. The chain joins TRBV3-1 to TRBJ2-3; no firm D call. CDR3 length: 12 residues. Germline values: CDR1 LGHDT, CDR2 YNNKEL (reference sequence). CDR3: CASSQDQDTQYF. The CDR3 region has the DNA TGTGCCAGCAGCCAAGATCAGGATACTCAGTATTTT.

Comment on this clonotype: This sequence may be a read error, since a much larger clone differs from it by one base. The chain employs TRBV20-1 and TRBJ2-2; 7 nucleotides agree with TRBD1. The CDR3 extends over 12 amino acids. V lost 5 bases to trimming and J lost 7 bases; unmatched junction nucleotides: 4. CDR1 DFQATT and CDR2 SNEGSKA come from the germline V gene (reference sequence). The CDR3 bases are TGCAGTGCTGTCCCAGGGGGCGGGGAGCTGTTTTTT. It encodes CSAVPGGGELFF.

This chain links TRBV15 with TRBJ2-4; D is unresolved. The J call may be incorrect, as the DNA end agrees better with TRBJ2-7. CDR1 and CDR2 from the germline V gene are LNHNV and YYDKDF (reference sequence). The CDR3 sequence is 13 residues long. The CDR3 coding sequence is TGTGCCACCAGCGTTTCCAAGGGTAACGAGCAGTACTTC. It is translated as CATSVSKGNEQYF.

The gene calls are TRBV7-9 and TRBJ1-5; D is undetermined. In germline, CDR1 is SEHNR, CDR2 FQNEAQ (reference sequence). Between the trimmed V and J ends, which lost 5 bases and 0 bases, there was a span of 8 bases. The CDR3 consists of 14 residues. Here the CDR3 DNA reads TGTGCCAGCAGCGCTGAATTTAGCAATCAGCCCCAGCATTTT. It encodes CASSAEFSNQPQHF.

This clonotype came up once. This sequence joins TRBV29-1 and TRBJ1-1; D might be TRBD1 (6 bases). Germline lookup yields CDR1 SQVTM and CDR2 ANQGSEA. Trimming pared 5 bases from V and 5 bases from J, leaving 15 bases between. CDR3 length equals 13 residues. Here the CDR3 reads CSVTQGFGTEAFF. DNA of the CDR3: TGCAGCGTTACACAGGGATTTGGTACTGAAGCTTTCTTT.

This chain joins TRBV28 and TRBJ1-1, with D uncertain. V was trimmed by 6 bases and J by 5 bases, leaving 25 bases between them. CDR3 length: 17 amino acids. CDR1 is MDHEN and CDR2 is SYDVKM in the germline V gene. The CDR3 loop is CASSTLLLGGPWTEAFF. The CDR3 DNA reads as TGTGCCAGCAGCACCCTTCTGCTCGGCGGGCCGTGGACTGAAGCTTTCTTT.

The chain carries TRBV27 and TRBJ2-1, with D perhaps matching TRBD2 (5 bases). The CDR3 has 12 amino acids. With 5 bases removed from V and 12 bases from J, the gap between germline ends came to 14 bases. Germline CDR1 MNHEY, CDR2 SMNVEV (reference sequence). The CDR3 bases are TGTGCCAGCAGTCCCAGGACTGGTGGGCAGTTCTTC. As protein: CASSPRTGGQFF.

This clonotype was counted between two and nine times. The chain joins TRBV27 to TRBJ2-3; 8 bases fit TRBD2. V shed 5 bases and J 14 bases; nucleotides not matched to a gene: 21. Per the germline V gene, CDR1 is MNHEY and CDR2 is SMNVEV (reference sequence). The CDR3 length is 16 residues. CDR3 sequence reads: CASSQTPGLGRGYAYF. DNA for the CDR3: TGTGCCAGCAGTCAGACCCCGGGACTAGGTAGGGGTTACGCGTATTTT.

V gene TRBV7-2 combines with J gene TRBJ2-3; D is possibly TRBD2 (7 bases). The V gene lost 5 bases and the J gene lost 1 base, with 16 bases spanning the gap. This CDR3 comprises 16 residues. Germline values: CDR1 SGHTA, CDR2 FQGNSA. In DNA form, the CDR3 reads TGTGCCAGCAGCACAAACCTAGGGGGGGGCACAGATACGCAGTATTTT. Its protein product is CASSTNLGGGTDTQYF.

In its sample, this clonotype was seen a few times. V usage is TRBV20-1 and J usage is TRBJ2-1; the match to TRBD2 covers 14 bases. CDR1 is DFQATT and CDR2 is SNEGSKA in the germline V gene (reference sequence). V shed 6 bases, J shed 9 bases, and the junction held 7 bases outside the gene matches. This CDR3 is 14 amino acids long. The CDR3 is CSAGTSGRSAEQFF. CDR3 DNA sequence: TGCAGTGCGGGGACTAGCGGGAGATCTGCTGAGCAGTTCTTC.

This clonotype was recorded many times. CDR3 coding DNA: TGTGCCAGCAGCAAGAGAACCGGGACAGGAGAAACAGATACGCAGTATTTT. This gives the protein CASSKRTGTGETDTQYF. The chain uses TRBV6-1 and TRBJ2-3, with 8 bases aligning to TRBD1. V shed 6 bases and J 3 bases; nucleotides not matched to a gene: 14. The CDR3 spans 17 residues. Germline V gives CDR1 MNHNS, CDR2 SASEGT.

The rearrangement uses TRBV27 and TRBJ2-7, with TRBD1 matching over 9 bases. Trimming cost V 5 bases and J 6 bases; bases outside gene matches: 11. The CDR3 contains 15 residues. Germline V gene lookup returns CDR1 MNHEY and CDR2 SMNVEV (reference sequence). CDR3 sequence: CASSPRTGAEGEQYF. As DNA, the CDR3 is TGTGCCAGCAGTCCGAGGACAGGGGCCGAGGGCGAGCAGTACTTC.

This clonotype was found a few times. The CDR3 sequence is CASSTNSRLNTEAFF. DNA of the CDR3: TGTGCCAGCAGCACCAACAGTCGGCTGAACACTGAAGCTTTCTTT. V gene TRBV7-2 combines with J gene TRBJ1-1; the D is unclear. Per germline, CDR1 SGHTA and CDR2 FQGNSA. With 5 bases removed from V and 0 bases from J, the gap between germline ends came to 13 bases. The CDR3 totals 15 residues.